Included here is one T cell receptor (beta chain) sequence, with context. Its antigen is still unknown. This table comes from immunoSEQ multiplex PCR, and its TCRdb copy is limited to in-frame clones, with some not included. The data show about 1.4 million clones, with 96% seen just once and approximately 1.2% held by the top ten. Germline V gene data show CDR1 as KGHSH and CDR2 as LQKENI. V was cut by 2 bases and J by 8 bases, with 15 bases left in between. The CDR3 has 14 residues. CD45RA+ naive and CD45RA-negative memory subsets were separated from CD4+ cells. The record originates from a study of shared clonotypes between healthy human individuals. Study results and limitations: Around 5.4% of naive CD4 clonotypes were common to a handful of donors.

This receptor was taken from a man aged 25-45 years in good health. V gene TRBV18 combines with J gene TRBJ1-1; D perhaps matches TRBD1 (5 bases). Specimen: naive CD4+ T cells sorted from blood. Stated subset: CD45RA+ positively selected. CDR3 region: CASSPGTDFSEAFF. The CDR3 DNA reads as TGTGCCAGCTCACCAGGGACGGATTTTTCGGAAGCTTTCTTT.